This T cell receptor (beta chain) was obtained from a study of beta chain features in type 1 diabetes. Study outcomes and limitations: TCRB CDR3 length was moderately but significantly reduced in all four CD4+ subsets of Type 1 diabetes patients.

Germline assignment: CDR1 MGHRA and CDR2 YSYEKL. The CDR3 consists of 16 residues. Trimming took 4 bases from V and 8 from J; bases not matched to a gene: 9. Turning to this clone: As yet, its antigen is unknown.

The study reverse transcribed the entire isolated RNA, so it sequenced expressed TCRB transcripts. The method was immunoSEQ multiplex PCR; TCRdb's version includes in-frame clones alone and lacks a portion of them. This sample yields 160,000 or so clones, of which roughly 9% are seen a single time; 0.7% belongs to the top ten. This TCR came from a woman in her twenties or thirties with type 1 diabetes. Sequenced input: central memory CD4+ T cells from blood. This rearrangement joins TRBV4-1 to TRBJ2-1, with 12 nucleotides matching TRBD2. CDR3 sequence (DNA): TGCGCCAGCAGCCCCCGACCTAGCGGGAGGGCCTATGAGCAGTTCTTC. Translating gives CASSPRPSGRAYEQFF.